The 16 T cell receptor beta chains below all came from one sample that was sequenced in a study of CD8 T cells in ankylosing spondylitis. Their cognate antigens are unknown. TCRdb redid the calling of the 5' RACE reads with MiXCR, one entry per CDR3 protein. The table shows under 550,000 distinct CDR3 sequences, with about 25% occurring only once. Whole-study findings and limits: Characteristic of ankylosing spondylitis blood, it appeared, was a TCR beta motif comprising about eight highly homologous variants.

Sequenced input: blood, either unsorted or a sorted T cell fraction (not recorded which). The receptor set was obtained from a male donor with ankylosing spondylitis.

The table lists this clonotype with a count of one. This chain joins TRBV5-1 and TRBJ2-3; weak D call: TRBD1 (5 bases). Germline CDR1 and CDR2: SGHRS and YFSETQ. V was cut by 5 bases and J by 2 bases, with 18 bases left in between. The CDR3 sequence is 16 residues long. The DNA for the CDR3 is TGCGCCAGCAGTTCGTTTGGGCAGGGCTACACAGATACGCAGTATTTT. Translation: CASSSFGQGYTDTQYF.

This clonotype came up many times. The chain combines TRBV20-1 with TRBJ2-5, with D perhaps matching TRBD1 (7 bases). CDR1 is DFQATT, CDR2 SNEGSKA, per germline (reference sequence). Trimming stripped 0 bases from V and 2 bases from J, with 16 bases between. This CDR3 spans 16 amino acids. CDR3 coding DNA: TGCAGTGCTAGAGATCTCAGGCGGGACAGACAAGAGACCCAGTACTTC. This gives the protein CSARDLRRDRQETQYF.

The rearrangement joins TRBV4-2 to TRBJ1-2; TRBD1 matches at 7 bases. The J segment lost 3 bases and the V segment lost 6 bases, leaving 7 bases of the junction unmatched. The CDR3 is 14 amino acids. Per the germline V gene, CDR1 is LGHNA and CDR2 is YNFKEQ. The CDR3 coding sequence is TGTGCCAGCAGTCGACAGGGACTAGACTATGGCTACACCTTC. Its protein is CASSRQGLDYGYTF.

This chain joins TRBV20-1 and TRBJ2-2; 11 nucleotides match TRBD1. The germline gives CDR1 DFQATT, CDR2 SNEGSKA (reference sequence). V dropped 0 bases and J dropped 7; count of bases not matched to a gene: 4. CDR3 length: 15 amino acids. The CDR3: CSAREGTGGIGELFF. In DNA form, the CDR3 reads TGCAGTGCTAGAGAAGGGACAGGGGGAATCGGGGAGCTGTTTTTT.

This clonotype came up a few times. The rearrangement links TRBV5-1 to TRBJ1-1, with D perhaps matching TRBD1 (5 bases). The germline CDR1 and CDR2 sequences are SGHRS and YFSETQ. V was clipped by 6 bases and J by 1 base, with 22 bases between them. The CDR3 is 17 residues long. The CDR3 DNA reads TGCGCCAGCAAGAATTGGGGGTCGACGGGCGGGAACACTGAAGCTTTCTTT. It specifies CASKNWGSTGGNTEAFF.

This chain connects TRBV20-1 to TRBJ2-1, with D possibly TRBD2 on 5 matching bases. CDR3 size: 15 residues. Germline V gene lookup returns CDR1 DFQATT and CDR2 SNEGSKA (reference sequence). The V end was cut by 3 bases, the J end by 8 bases, with 20 bases between. The CDR3 region has the DNA TGCAGTGCTAGTAACGGGATAGAGTATTGGGATGAGCAGTTCTTC. Encoded protein: CSASNGIEYWDEQFF.

This clonotype turned up a few times. The rearrangement links TRBV6-1 to TRBJ1-5; D call uncertain. The germline V and J ends were trimmed by 5 bases and 3 bases, with 14 bases remaining between them. This CDR3 contains 15 residues. Germline CDR1 and CDR2: MNHNS and SASEGT. In nucleotides, the CDR3 is TGTGCCAGCAGTAAAACAACAGAAAACAATCAGCCCCAGCATTTT. Residues: CASSKTTENNQPQHF.

This clonotype occurred a few times. The chain carries TRBV5-1 and TRBJ2-1; TRBD2 matches 12 bases. This CDR3 has 15 amino acids. V dropped 5 bases and J dropped 4; count of bases not matched to a gene: 4. In germline, CDR1 is SGHRS, CDR2 YFSETQ. The CDR3 DNA reads TGCGCCAGCAGTAAGACTAGCGGGAGTTACAATGAGCAGTTCTTC. Protein: CASSKTSGSYNEQFF.

This clonotype has more than one count but fewer than ten. V gene TRBV10-3 combines with J gene TRBJ2-1; 12 nucleotides align to TRBD2. Unmatched junction bases numbered 4, after V lost 6 bases and J lost 4 bases. This CDR3 comprises 15 residues. Germline V gene data show CDR1 as ENHRY and CDR2 as SYGVKD. The CDR3 here is CAIRRTSGKYNEQFF. In DNA, the CDR3 is TGTGCCATCAGGAGGACTAGCGGGAAGTACAATGAGCAGTTCTTC.

The chain is built from TRBV11-1 and TRBJ2-1, with 12 bases identical to TRBD1. V shed 4 bases and J 6 bases; nucleotides not matched to a gene: 13. There are 18 residues in the CDR3. The germline CDR1 and CDR2 sequences are SGHAT and FQDESV (reference sequence). The CDR3 nucleotides are TGTGCCAGCAGCTCCCCGGGACAGGGGGCGGTCGGCCCCAATGAGCAGTTCTTC. Its translation is CASSSPGQGAVGPNEQFF.

The J gene is TRBJ1-4, the V gene TRBV20-1; 9 bases agree with TRBD1. Germline values: CDR1 DFQATT, CDR2 SNEGSKA (reference sequence). V was clipped by 2 bases and J by 5 bases; unmatched bases: 6. CDR3 length: 15 residues. The CDR3 DNA is TGCAGTGCTAGAACGTCCGGGACAGGGAATGAAAAACTGTTTTTT. Amino acid sequence: CSARTSGTGNEKLFF.

The gene calls are TRBV20-1 and TRBJ2-7, with D perhaps being TRBD1 or TRBD2 (6 bases each). CDR3 length: 13 residues. Germline-derived CDR1 and CDR2 are DFQATT and SNEGSKA (reference sequence). V lost 6 bases, J lost 3 bases, and 15 bases lay in between. CDR3: CSADRGAIYEQYF. In DNA, the CDR3 is TGCAGTGCCGATAGGGGGGCGATCTACGAGCAGTACTTC.

The rearrangement uses TRBV6-1 and TRBJ2-1; D might be TRBD1 or TRBD2, each matching 5 bases. Per the germline V gene, CDR1 is MNHNS and CDR2 is SASEGT. Trimming cost V 1 base and J 7 bases, with 11 bases left between them. The CDR3 is 14 amino acids. The CDR3 DNA follows: TGTGCCAGCAGTGAAGACAGGTGGAGGAATGAGCAGTTCTTC. Encoded protein: CASSEDRWRNEQFF.

This clonotype has only a few counts. V usage is TRBV20-1 and J usage is TRBJ2-3; 9 bases map to TRBD2. The trim removed 4 bases at V and 2 bases at J, leaving 7 bases unmatched. CDR1 is DFQATT, CDR2 SNEGSKA, per germline (reference sequence). The CDR3 totals 15 residues. CDR3 protein: CSANRGGAVTDTQYF. CDR3 DNA sequence: TGCAGTGCTAACCGCGGGGGGGCAGTCACAGATACGCAGTATTTT.

This clonotype occurred a few times. The chain recombines TRBV5-1 with TRBJ2-1, with D unresolved. Between the trimmed V and J ends, which lost 4 bases and 3 bases, there was a span of 14 bases. CDR1 SGHRS and CDR2 YFSETQ come from the germline V gene. The CDR3 has 15 residues. DNA of the CDR3: TGCGCCAGCAGCCGTCCCGACGCTAGCTACAATGAGCAGTTCTTC. This translates into CASSRPDASYNEQFF. The entire variable domain, with the rest obtained from reference TRBV5-1 and TRBJ2-1, is as follows: KAGVTQTPRYLIKTRGQQVTLSCSPISGHRSVSWYQQTPGQGLQFLFEYFSETQRNKGNFPGRFSGRQFSNSRSEMNVSTLELGDSALYLCASSRPDASYNEQFFGPGTRLTVL.

This chain joins TRBV27 and TRBJ2-5, with TRBD2 matching over 7 bases. Trimming at V came to 8 bases and at J to 4 bases, leaving 10 bases not matched to a gene. The length of the CDR3 is 14 residues. Germline V gives CDR1 MNHEY, CDR2 SMNVEV (reference sequence). In DNA, the CDR3 is TGTGCCAGCGCCGGGGCGGGAGCCGTAGAGACCCAGTACTTC. Translated, it gives CASAGAGAVETQYF.